The 8 T cell receptor beta chains given below trace back to one sample, sequenced in a study of blood T cell repertoires in COVID-19. Assay: immunoSEQ multiplex PCR; the TCRdb copy retains only in-frame clones and omits some. The table lists 80,000 to 90,000 clones, around 85% of them singletons. The sample consisted of peripheral blood. These receptors came from a woman aged 80 or over with COVID-19, enrolled during active disease.

The J gene is TRBJ2-7, the V gene TRBV19; 8 nucleotides agree with TRBD1. The CDR3 covers 14 residues. The V gene end was trimmed by 2 bases and the J gene end by 3 bases; junction bases not matched to a gene: 3. Per the germline V gene, CDR1 is LNHDA and CDR2 is SQIVND (reference sequence). The CDR3 nucleotides read TGTGCCAGTAGTATAAGGACAGGGTACTACGAGCAGTACTTC. Amino acids: CASSIRTGYYEQYF.

The rearrangement links TRBV5-6 to TRBJ1-2; weak D call: TRBD1 (5 bases). Per the germline V gene, CDR1 is SGHDT and CDR2 is YYEEEE. V shed 4 bases and J shed 4 bases, with 17 bases lying between them. CDR3 length equals 15 residues. The CDR3 sequence is CASSPHQGSSYGYTF. DNA for the CDR3: TGTGCCAGCAGCCCCCACCAGGGATCAAGCTATGGCTACACCTTC.

The rearrangement joins TRBV4-2 to TRBJ2-1, with TRBD2 as a possible D gene (5 bases). Germline CDR1 reads LGHNA; CDR2 reads YNFKEQ. V was pared by 4 bases and J by 5 bases, with 9 bases between. The CDR3 has 13 amino acids. The CDR3 loop is CASSLLANNEQFF. CDR3 DNA: TGTGCCAGCAGCCTTCTAGCAAACAATGAGCAGTTCTTC.

In its sample, this clone was seen once. The genes are TRBV7-6 and TRBJ2-2; 9 bases line up with TRBD1. Germline V lookup: CDR1 SGHVS, CDR2 FNYEAQ. J was trimmed by 1 base and V by 5 bases; bases with no gene match: 8. This CDR3 comprises 17 residues. The CDR3 spells CASSQSTGGRNTGELFF. DNA for the CDR3: TGTGCCAGCAGCCAGTCCACAGGGGGCAGGAACACCGGGGAGCTGTTTTTT.

This chain uses TRBV9 with TRBJ2-6; D perhaps matches TRBD1 (7 bases). The CDR3 contains 21 residues. V was shortened by 1 base and J by 0 bases, with 23 bases between the two germline ends. Germline values: CDR1 SGDLS, CDR2 YYNGEE. The CDR3: CASSVWYRGRTTFSGANVLTF. The CDR3, as DNA: TGTGCCAGCAGCGTATGGTACAGGGGACGGACTACATTCTCTGGGGCCAACGTCCTGACTTTC.

This chain uses TRBV18 with TRBJ2-6; D gene unclear. CDR1 and CDR2 (germline): KGHSH, LQKENI. Trimming took off 3 bases at V and 1 base at J, with 4 bases between the two ends. CDR3 length: 14 residues. The DNA of the CDR3 is TGTGCCAGCTCACCGAGTTCTGGGGCCAACGTCCTGACTTTC. It is translated as CASSPSSGANVLTF.

The V and J genes are TRBV10-3 and TRBJ1-1; D might be TRBD1 (5 bases). With 11 bases removed from V and 3 bases from J, the gap between germline ends came to 22 bases. Germline V gives CDR1 ENHRY, CDR2 SYGVKD. The CDR3 length is 15 residues. The CDR3 nucleotides read TGTGCCGCGAGTCGAACCGGGGGGATGGACACTGAAGCTTTCTTT. Translating gives CAASRTGGMDTEAFF.

This clone turned up a few times. The CDR3 here is CASSTREDQPQHF. The CDR3 DNA follows: TGTGCCAGCAGTACACGGGAGGATCAGCCCCAGCATTTT. J is TRBJ1-5 and V is TRBV12-3 or TRBV12-4; D unresolved. This CDR3 contains 13 residues. Trimming removed 5 bases from V and 5 bases from J, with 10 bases in between.